This TCR beta chain is from a study of blood T cell repertoires in COVID-19. About the research overall: Acute and convalescent COVID-19 samples came from the United States, Italy and Spain. PBMCs, B-cell-depleted T cells, or T cells provided the cDNA or gDNA that made up the material.

Germline V gene data show CDR1 as ENHRY and CDR2 as SYGVKD. With 10 bases removed from V and 0 bases from J, the gap between germline ends came to 14 bases. The CDR3 is 14 amino acids. Under the authors' procedure: The authors estimated nucleated cell counts from reference gene primer amplification. Libraries were prepared by immunoSEQ multiplex PCR; TCRdb keeps only in-frame clonotypes and omits some of them. The DNA gave D and trimming, while V, J and clone size come from that table. The sample lists approximately 170,000 clones, around 84% seen once, with roughly 19% in the top ten. Sequencing used peripheral blood. This clonotype was obtained from a woman aged 80 or over with acute or convalescent COVID-19. The chain combines TRBV10-3 with TRBJ2-3, with D maybe TRBD2 (6 bases). The CDR3 loop is CATRIGTSTDTQYF. The CDR3 DNA is TGTGCCACCAGGATCGGGACTAGCACAGATACGCAGTATTTT.